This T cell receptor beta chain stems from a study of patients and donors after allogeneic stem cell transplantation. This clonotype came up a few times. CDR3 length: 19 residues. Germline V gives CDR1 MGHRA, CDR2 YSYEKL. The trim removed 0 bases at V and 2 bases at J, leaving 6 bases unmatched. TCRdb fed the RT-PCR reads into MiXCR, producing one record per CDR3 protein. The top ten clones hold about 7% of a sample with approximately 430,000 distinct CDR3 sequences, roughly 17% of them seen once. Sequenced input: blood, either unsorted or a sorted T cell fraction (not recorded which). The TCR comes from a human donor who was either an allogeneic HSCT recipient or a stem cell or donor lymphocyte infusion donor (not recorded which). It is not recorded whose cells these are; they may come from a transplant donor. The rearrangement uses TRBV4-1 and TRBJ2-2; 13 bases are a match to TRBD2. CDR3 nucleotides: TGCGCCAGCAGCCAAGATCGGACTAGCGGGGGCGAAAACACCGGGGAGCTGTTTTTT. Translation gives CASSQDRTSGGENTGELFF.